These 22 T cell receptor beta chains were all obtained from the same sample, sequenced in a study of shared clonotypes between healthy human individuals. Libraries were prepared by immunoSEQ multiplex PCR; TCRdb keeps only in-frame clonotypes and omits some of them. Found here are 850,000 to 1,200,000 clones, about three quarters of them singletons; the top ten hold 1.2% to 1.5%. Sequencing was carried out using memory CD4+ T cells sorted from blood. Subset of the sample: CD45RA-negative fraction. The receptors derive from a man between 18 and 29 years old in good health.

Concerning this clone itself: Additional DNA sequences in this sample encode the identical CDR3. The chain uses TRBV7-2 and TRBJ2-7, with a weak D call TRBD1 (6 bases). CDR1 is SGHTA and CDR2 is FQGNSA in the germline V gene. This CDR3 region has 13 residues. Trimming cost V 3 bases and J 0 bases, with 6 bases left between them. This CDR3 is CASSLDSSYEQYF. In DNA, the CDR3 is TGTGCCAGCAGCTTGGACAGCTCCTACGAGCAGTACTTC.

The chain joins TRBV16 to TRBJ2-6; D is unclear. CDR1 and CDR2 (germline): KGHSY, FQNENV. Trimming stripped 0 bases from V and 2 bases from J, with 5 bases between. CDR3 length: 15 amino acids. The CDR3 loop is CASSQSRAGANVLTF. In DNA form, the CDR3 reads TGTGCCAGCAGCCAATCTCGGGCTGGGGCCAACGTCCTGACTTTC.

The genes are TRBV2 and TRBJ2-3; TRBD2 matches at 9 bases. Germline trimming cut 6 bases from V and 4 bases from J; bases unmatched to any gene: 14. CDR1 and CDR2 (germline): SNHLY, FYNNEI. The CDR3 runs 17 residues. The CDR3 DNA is TGTGCCAGCAGAGAGTTACCCACTAGCGGGTCTTCAGATACGCAGTATTTT. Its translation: CASRELPTSGSSDTQYF.

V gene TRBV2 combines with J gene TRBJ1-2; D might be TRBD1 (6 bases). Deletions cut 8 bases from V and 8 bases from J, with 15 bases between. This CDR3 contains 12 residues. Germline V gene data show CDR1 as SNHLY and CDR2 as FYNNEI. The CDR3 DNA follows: TGTGCCAGCGGACTATGGGGGGGCGGCTACACCTTC. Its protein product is CASGLWGGGYTF.

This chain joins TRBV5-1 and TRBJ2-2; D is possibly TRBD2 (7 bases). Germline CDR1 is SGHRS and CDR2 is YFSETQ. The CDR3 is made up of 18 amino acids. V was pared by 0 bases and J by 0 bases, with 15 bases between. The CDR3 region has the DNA TGCGCCAGCAGCTTGGGGGAGGGGGAACCCACGAACACCGGGGAGCTGTTTTTT. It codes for CASSLGEGEPTNTGELFF.

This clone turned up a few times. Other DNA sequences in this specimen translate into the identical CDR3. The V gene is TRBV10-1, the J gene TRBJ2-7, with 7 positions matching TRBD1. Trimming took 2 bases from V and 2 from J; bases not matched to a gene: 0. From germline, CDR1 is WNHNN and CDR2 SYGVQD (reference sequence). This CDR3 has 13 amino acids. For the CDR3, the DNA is TGCGCCAGCAGTGAGGGGACAGCCTACGAGCAGTACTTC. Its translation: CASSEGTAYEQYF.

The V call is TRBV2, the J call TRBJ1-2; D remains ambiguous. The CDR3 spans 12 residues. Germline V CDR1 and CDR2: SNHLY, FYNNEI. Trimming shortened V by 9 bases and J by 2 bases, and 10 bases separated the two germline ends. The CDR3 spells CASDVSNYGYTF. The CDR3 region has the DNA TGTGCCAGTGACGTTTCAAACTATGGCTACACCTTC.

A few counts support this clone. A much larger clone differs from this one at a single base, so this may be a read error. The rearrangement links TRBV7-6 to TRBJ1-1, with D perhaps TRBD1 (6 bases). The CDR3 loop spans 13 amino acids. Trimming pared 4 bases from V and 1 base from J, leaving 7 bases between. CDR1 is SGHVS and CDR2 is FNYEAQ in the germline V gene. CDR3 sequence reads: CASSWGQNTEAFF. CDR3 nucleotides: TGTGCCAGCAGCTGGGGACAGAACACTGAAGCTTTCTTT.

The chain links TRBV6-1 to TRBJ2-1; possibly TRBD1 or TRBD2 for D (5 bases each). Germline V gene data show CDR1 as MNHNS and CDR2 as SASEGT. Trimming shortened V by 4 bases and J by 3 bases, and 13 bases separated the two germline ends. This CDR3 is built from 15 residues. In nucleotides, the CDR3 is TGTGCCAGCAGTGCCGTCGGGGCTTACTACAATGAGCAGTTCTTC. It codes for CASSAVGAYYNEQFF.

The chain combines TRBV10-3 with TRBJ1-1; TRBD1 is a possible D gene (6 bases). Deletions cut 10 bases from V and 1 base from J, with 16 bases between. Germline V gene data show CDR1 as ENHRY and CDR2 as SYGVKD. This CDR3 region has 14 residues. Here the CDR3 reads CASSGERTNTEAFF. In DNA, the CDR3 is TGTGCCAGCTCAGGGGAGAGGACGAACACTGAAGCTTTCTTT.

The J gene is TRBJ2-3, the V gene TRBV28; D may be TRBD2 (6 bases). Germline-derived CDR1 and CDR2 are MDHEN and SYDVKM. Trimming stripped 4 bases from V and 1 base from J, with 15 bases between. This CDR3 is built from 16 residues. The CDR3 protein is CASSSPGQRGTDTQYF. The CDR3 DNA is TGTGCCAGCAGTTCCCCCGGGCAGCGGGGCACAGATACGCAGTATTTT.

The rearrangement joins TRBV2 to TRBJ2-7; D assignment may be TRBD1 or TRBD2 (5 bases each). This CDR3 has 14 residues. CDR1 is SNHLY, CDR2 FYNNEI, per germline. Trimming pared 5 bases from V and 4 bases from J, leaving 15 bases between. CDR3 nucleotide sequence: TGTGCCAGCAGTCAGGGACCCCCGTCGTACGAGCAGTACTTC. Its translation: CASSQGPPSYEQYF.

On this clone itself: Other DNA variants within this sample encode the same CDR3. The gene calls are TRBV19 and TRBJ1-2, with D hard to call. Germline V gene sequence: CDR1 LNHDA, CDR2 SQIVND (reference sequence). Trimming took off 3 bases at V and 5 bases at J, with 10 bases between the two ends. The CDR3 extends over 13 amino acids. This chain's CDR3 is CASSIPPGYGYTF. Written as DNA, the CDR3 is TGTGCCAGTAGTATCCCCCCGGGATATGGCTACACCTTC.

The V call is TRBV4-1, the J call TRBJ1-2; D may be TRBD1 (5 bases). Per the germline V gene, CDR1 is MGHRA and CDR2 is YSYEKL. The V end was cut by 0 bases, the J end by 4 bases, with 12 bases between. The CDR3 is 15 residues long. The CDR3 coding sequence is TGCGCCAGCAGCCAAGAGCCTGGGGCCGCCTATGGCTACACCTTC. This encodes CASSQEPGAAYGYTF.

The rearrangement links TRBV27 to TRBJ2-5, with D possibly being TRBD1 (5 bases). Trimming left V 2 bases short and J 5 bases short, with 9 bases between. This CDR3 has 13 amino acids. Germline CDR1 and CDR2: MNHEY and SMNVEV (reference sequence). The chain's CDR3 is CASSLRRVETQYF. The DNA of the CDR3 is TGTGCCAGCAGTTTACGCAGGGTTGAGACCCAGTACTTC.

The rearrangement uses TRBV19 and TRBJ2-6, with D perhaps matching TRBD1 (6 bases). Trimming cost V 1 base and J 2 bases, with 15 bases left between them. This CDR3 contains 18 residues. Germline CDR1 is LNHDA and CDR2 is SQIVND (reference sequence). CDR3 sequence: CASSIAHRELAGANVLTF. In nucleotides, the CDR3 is TGTGCCAGTAGTATAGCTCACAGGGAATTAGCTGGGGCCAACGTCCTGACTTTC.

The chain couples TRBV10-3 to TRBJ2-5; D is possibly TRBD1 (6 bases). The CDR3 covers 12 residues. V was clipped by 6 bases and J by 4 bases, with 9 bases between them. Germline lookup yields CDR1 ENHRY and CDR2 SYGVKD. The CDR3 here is CAIRDSSETQYF. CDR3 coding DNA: TGTGCCATCAGGGACAGCTCAGAGACCCAGTACTTC.

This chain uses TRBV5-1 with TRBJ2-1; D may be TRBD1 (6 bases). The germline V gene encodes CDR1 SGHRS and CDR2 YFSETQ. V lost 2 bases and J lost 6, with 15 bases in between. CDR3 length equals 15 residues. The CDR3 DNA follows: TGCGCCAGCAGCTTCCAGATGACAGGCTCCAATGAGCAGTTCTTC. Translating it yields CASSFQMTGSNEQFF.

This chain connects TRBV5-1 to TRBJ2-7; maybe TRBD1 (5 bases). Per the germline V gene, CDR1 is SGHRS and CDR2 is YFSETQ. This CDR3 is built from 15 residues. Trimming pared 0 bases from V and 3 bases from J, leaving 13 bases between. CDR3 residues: CASSLGPDSVYEQYF. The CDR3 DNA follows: TGCGCCAGCAGCTTGGGCCCCGACAGCGTCTACGAGCAGTACTTC.

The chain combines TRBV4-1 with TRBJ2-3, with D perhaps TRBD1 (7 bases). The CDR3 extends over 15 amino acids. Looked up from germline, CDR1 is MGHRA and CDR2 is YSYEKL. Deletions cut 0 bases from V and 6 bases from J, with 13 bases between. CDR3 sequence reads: CASSQDGRGADTQYF. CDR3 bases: TGCGCCAGCAGCCAAGATGGCAGGGGGGCCGATACGCAGTATTTT.

The CDR3: CASSKTGALYEQYF. Here the CDR3 DNA reads TGTGCCAGCAGCAAAACAGGGGCCCTCTACGAGCAGTACTTC. The chain has TRBV7-2 and TRBJ2-7; TRBD1 agrees at 7 bases. The CDR3 extends over 14 amino acids. Germline values: CDR1 SGHTA, CDR2 FQGNSA. The V and J ends lost 5 bases and 3 bases, in that order; junction bases with no gene match: 7.

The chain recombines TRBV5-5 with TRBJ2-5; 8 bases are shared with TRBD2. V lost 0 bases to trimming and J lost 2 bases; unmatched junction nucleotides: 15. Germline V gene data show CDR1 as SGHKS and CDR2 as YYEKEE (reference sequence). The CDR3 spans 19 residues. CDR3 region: CASSLARGLAGWGQETQYF. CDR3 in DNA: TGTGCCAGCAGCTTGGCCCGAGGGCTAGCGGGCTGGGGACAAGAGACCCAGTACTTC.